These T cell receptor beta chains were read from a single sample in a study of identical twins. In TCRdb, the 5' RACE reads were re-called with MiXCR into one record per CDR3 protein. In the table there are about 480,000 distinct CDR3 sequences, around 14% of which are singletons. The same sample was also used in a study of yellow fever vaccine responses in identical twins.

The sample comprised CD4+ T cells sorted from blood. These receptors came from a woman aged 18-29 years in good health. Both conserved end residues are part of each CDR3. The D gene is left open where the match is weak. Clone size is not always given. Where it is, it says once, few, many or a class for expanded clones.

j_call: TRBJ2-3
clone_size: -
v_call: TRBV20-1
d_call: -
cdr3_nt: TGCAGTGCTAGAAGCCAGGGGAGGGAAGATACGCAGTATTTT
cdr3_aa: CSARSQGREDTQYF

j_call: TRBJ1-1
clone_size: -
v_call: TRBV12-3/TRBV12-4
d_call: -
cdr3_nt: TGTGCCAGCAGTTTAGAGAAGGGGGGCAGGGTCACTGAAGCTTTCTTT
cdr3_aa: CASSLEKGGRVTEAFF

j_call: TRBJ2-7
clone_size: few
v_call: TRBV7-2
d_call: -
cdr3_nt: TGTGCCAGCAGCTTAGTTCCGGGGGCAGGATCCTACGAGCAGTACTTC
cdr3_aa: CASSLVPGAGSYEQYF

j_call: TRBJ2-1
clone_size: -
v_call: TRBV20-1
d_call: TRBD1
cdr3_nt: TGCAGTGCTAGAGAGGACAGGTACAATGAGCAGTTCTTC
cdr3_aa: CSAREDRYNEQFF

j_call: TRBJ1-6
clone_size: few
v_call: TRBV2
d_call: -
cdr3_nt: TGTGCCAGCACCGAAACACATCCGAGTTCACCCCTCCACTTT
cdr3_aa: CASTETHPSSPLHF

j_call: TRBJ2-7
clone_size: few
v_call: TRBV27
d_call: TRBD1
cdr3_nt: TGTGCCAGCAGTCCGACGACAGGGGTCGAGCAGTACTTC
cdr3_aa: CASSPTTGVEQYF

j_call: TRBJ2-5
clone_size: few
v_call: TRBV20-1
d_call: TRBD1
cdr3_nt: TGCAGTGCGCAGGGACAGACAGAGACCCAGTACTTC
cdr3_aa: CSAQGQTETQYF

j_call: TRBJ2-2
clone_size: -
v_call: TRBV11-2
d_call: TRBD1
cdr3_nt: TGTGCCAGCAGCTTGCAAGGGGGCGCGAACACCGGGGAGCTGTTTTTT
cdr3_aa: CASSLQGGANTGELFF

j_call: TRBJ2-7
clone_size: -
v_call: TRBV2
d_call: TRBD1
cdr3_nt: TGTGCCATTGGCCGACAGGGTAAATCCTACGAGCAGTACTTC
cdr3_aa: CAIGRQGKSYEQYF

j_call: TRBJ2-6
clone_size: few
v_call: TRBV5-1
d_call: -
cdr3_nt: TGCGCCAGCAGCTTGAGGACAGGGAGGGGAGCTGGGGCCAACGTCCTGACTTTC
cdr3_aa: CASSLRTGRGAGANVLTF

j_call: TRBJ2-1
clone_size: -
v_call: TRBV7-9
d_call: TRBD2
cdr3_nt: TGTGCCAGCAGCTTAGATACTAGCGGGAGGGGGTTCTTC
cdr3_aa: CASSLDTSGRGFF

j_call: TRBJ2-3
clone_size: -
v_call: TRBV6-2/TRBV6-3
d_call: TRBD1
cdr3_nt: TGTGCCAGCAGTTACACAGGGGGATACACAGATACGCAGTATTTT
cdr3_aa: CASSYTGGYTDTQYF

j_call: TRBJ2-3
clone_size: -
v_call: TRBV6-5
d_call: -
cdr3_nt: TGTGCCAGCAGTTACTCGGGATCGCGCAACCTGGATACGCAGTATTTT
cdr3_aa: CASSYSGSRNLDTQYF

j_call: TRBJ2-1
clone_size: -
v_call: TRBV27
d_call: -
cdr3_nt: TGTGCCAGCAGTTATGTGGTGCTGCTAGCAGCAGAGAATGAGCAGTTCTTC
cdr3_aa: CASSYVVLLAAENEQFF

j_call: TRBJ2-3
clone_size: -
v_call: TRBV29-1
d_call: TRBD2
cdr3_nt: TGCAGCGTTGAAGATCAGTGGGCTAGCGGGGGGGCAGATACGCAGTATTTT
cdr3_aa: CSVEDQWASGGADTQYF

j_call: TRBJ1-5
clone_size: -
v_call: TRBV7-3
d_call: -
cdr3_nt: TGTGCCAGCAGCTTAACGGGCGGGGGGCCCCAGCATTTT
cdr3_aa: CASSLTGGGPQHF

j_call: TRBJ1-2
clone_size: -
v_call: TRBV27
d_call: -
cdr3_nt: TGTGCCAGCAGCTTCAGACAGGACAGATCCTACACCTTC
cdr3_aa: CASSFRQDRSYTF

j_call: TRBJ1-1
clone_size: -
v_call: TRBV5-8
d_call: TRBD1
cdr3_nt: TGTGCCAGCATTCTGACAGGGCTGAACACTGAAGCTTTCTTT
cdr3_aa: CASILTGLNTEAFF

j_call: TRBJ2-2
clone_size: once
v_call: TRBV20-1
d_call: -
cdr3_nt: TGCAGTGCCAGGGGCGGCGCCGGGGAGCTGTTTTTT
cdr3_aa: CSARGGAGELFF

j_call: TRBJ1-5
clone_size: -
v_call: TRBV24-1
d_call: -
cdr3_nt: TGTGCCACCAGTGACCCGGGGACCGGGAGCAATCAGCCCCAGCATTTT
cdr3_aa: CATSDPGTGSNQPQHF

j_call: TRBJ2-5
clone_size: many
v_call: TRBV5-1
d_call: TRBD2
cdr3_nt: TGCGCCAGCAGCTTCGGGGGGGAGGAGACCCAGTACTTC
cdr3_aa: CASSFGGEETQYF

j_call: TRBJ2-5
clone_size: few
v_call: TRBV5-1
d_call: TRBD2
cdr3_nt: TGCGCCAGCAGCACCGTCTTAGCGGGCGGGGGAGAGACCCAGTACTTC
cdr3_aa: CASSTVLAGGGETQYF

j_call: TRBJ2-3
clone_size: many
v_call: TRBV5-1
d_call: -
cdr3_nt: TGCGCCAGCAGCTCCAGGTTGGGAGAGGCAGATACGCAGTATTTT
cdr3_aa: CASSSRLGEADTQYF

j_call: TRBJ2-1
clone_size: few
v_call: TRBV11-3
d_call: -
cdr3_nt: TGTGCCAGCAGCACGACCACCGGGCCCCAGTTCTTC
cdr3_aa: CASSTTTGPQFF

j_call: TRBJ2-3
clone_size: few
v_call: TRBV6-5
d_call: -
cdr3_nt: TGTGCCAGCAGTACTCTTGCCGGGGGGCGCACAGATACGCAGTATTTT
cdr3_aa: CASSTLAGGRTDTQYF

j_call: TRBJ2-7
clone_size: few
v_call: TRBV6-2/TRBV6-3
d_call: -
cdr3_nt: TGTGCCAGCAGCGGCGACCGGGAGCAGTACTTC
cdr3_aa: CASSGDREQYF

j_call: TRBJ2-2
clone_size: -
v_call: TRBV5-8
d_call: -
cdr3_nt: TGTGCCAGCAGCAATAACGACATCCTCCTACGCACCGGGGAGCTGTTTTTT
cdr3_aa: CASSNNDILLRTGELFF

j_call: TRBJ2-7
clone_size: -
v_call: TRBV6-6
d_call: -
cdr3_nt: TGTGCCAGCAGTTACTTGGGTAACGAGCAGTACTTC
cdr3_aa: CASSYLGNEQYF

j_call: TRBJ2-1
clone_size: -
v_call: TRBV20-1
d_call: TRBD1
cdr3_nt: TGCAGTGCTTCGCAATTAACCGGGACAGGGTCAGGGTTTTCCTACAATGAGCAGTTCTTC
cdr3_aa: CSASQLTGTGSGFSYNEQFF

j_call: TRBJ1-6
clone_size: -
v_call: TRBV6-1
d_call: -
cdr3_nt: TGTGCCAGCAGTGCGAGGGGACGGGGTTCACCCCTCCACTTT
cdr3_aa: CASSARGRGSPLHF

j_call: TRBJ2-3
clone_size: few
v_call: TRBV27
d_call: -
cdr3_nt: TGTGCCAGCAGTTTATCCCTCGCCCTCACACCAGATACGCAGTATTTT
cdr3_aa: CASSLSLALTPDTQYF

j_call: TRBJ1-4
clone_size: few
v_call: TRBV3-1
d_call: -
cdr3_nt: TGTGCCAGCAGCTCAACTTGGGGGGGGGGAAAGAAACTGTTTTTT
cdr3_aa: CASSSTWGGGKKLFF

j_call: TRBJ2-2
clone_size: many
v_call: TRBV29-1
d_call: TRBD2
cdr3_nt: TGCAGCGTCCAAGGACTAGCGCTAGCGAACACCGGGGAGCTGTTTTTT
cdr3_aa: CSVQGLALANTGELFF

j_call: TRBJ2-3
clone_size: few
v_call: TRBV2
d_call: TRBD2
cdr3_nt: TGTGCCAGCAGTGCTCTTACTAGCGGATCCACAGATACGCAGTATTTT
cdr3_aa: CASSALTSGSTDTQYF

j_call: TRBJ2-1
clone_size: -
v_call: TRBV7-3
d_call: -
cdr3_nt: TGTGCCAGCAGCTCTGAGACTAAATATGAGCAGTTCTTC
cdr3_aa: CASSSETKYEQFF

j_call: TRBJ2-1
clone_size: -
v_call: TRBV11-2
d_call: TRBD2
cdr3_nt: TGTGCCAGCAGCTTCCCGGGACTAGCGGGAGGGCCTAGGAATGAGCAGTTCTTC
cdr3_aa: CASSFPGLAGGPRNEQFF

j_call: TRBJ1-2
clone_size: -
v_call: TRBV6-5
d_call: TRBD1
cdr3_nt: TGTGCCAGCAGTTACACAGGGGCGGGGGGCTACACCTTC
cdr3_aa: CASSYTGAGGYTF

j_call: TRBJ2-5
clone_size: -
v_call: TRBV12-3/TRBV12-4
d_call: TRBD1
cdr3_nt: TGTGCCAGCAGTTTAGCTGGGACAGGGGGCAGAGAGACCCAGTACTTC
cdr3_aa: CASSLAGTGGRETQYF

j_call: TRBJ2-1
clone_size: -
v_call: TRBV5-1
d_call: TRBD2
cdr3_nt: TGCGCCAGCTCCCCGGGACTATCAAACAATGAGCAGTTCTTC
cdr3_aa: CASSPGLSNNEQFF

j_call: TRBJ2-1
clone_size: few
v_call: TRBV20-1
d_call: TRBD2
cdr3_nt: TGCAGTGCTAGAGATCCCCGAAGCGGGAGAGACAATGAGCAGTTCTTC
cdr3_aa: CSARDPRSGRDNEQFF

j_call: TRBJ1-2
clone_size: many
v_call: TRBV12-3/TRBV12-4
d_call: -
cdr3_nt: TGTGCCAGCAGTTACAGGGATGGCTACACCTTC
cdr3_aa: CASSYRDGYTF

j_call: TRBJ2-7
clone_size: -
v_call: TRBV3-1
d_call: TRBD1
cdr3_nt: TGTGCCAGCAGCCACGGGACAGGGGGGTTCTACGAGCAGTACTTC
cdr3_aa: CASSHGTGGFYEQYF

j_call: TRBJ1-5
clone_size: few
v_call: TRBV6-1
d_call: -
cdr3_nt: TGTGCCAGCAGCGAGAATCGCGGGCAGCCCCAGCATTTT
cdr3_aa: CASSENRGQPQHF

j_call: TRBJ2-3
clone_size: -
v_call: TRBV20-1
d_call: -
cdr3_nt: TGCAGTGCTAGAGATACTGGGACCAACACAGATACGCAGTATTTT
cdr3_aa: CSARDTGTNTDTQYF

j_call: TRBJ2-7
clone_size: -
v_call: TRBV27
d_call: TRBD2
cdr3_nt: TGTGCCAGCAGTTTTAGGTCTAGCGGGAGCTACGAGCAGTACTTC
cdr3_aa: CASSFRSSGSYEQYF